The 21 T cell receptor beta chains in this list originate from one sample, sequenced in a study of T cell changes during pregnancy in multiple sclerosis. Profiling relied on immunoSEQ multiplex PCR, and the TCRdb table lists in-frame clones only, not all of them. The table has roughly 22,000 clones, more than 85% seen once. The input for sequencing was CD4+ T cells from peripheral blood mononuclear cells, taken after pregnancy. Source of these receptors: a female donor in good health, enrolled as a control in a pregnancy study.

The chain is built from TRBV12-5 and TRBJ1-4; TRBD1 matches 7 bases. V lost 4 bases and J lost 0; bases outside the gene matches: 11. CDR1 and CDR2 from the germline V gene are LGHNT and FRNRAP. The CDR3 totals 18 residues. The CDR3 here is CASGSDRYGSATNEKLFF. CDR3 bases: TGTGCTAGTGGTTCGGACAGGTACGGTTCGGCAACTAATGAAAAACTGTTTTTT.

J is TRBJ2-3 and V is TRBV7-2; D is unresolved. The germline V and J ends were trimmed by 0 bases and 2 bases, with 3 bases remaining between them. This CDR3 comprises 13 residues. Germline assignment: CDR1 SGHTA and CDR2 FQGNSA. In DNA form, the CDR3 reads TGTGCCAGCAGCTTAGCCGTCACAGATACGCAGTATTTT. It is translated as CASSLAVTDTQYF.

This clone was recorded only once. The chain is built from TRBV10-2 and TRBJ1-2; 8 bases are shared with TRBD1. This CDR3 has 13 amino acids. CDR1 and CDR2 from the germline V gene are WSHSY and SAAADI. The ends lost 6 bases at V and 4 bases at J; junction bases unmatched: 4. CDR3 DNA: TGCGCCAGCAGGGGACAGGTGGTCTATGGCTACACCTTC. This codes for CASRGQVVYGYTF.

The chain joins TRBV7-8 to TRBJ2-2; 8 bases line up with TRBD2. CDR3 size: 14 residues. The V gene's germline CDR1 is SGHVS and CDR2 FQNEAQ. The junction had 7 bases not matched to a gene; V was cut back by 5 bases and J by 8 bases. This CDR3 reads CASSRRSGEGELFF. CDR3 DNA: TGTGCCAGCAGCCGACGTAGCGGGGAAGGGGAGCTGTTTTTT.

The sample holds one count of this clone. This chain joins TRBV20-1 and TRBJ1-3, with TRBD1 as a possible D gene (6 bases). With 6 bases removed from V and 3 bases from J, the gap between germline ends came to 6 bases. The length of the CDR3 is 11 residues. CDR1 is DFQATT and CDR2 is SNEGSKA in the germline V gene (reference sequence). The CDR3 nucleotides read TGCAGTGCCAGGGGTGGAAACACCATATATTTT. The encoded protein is CSARGGNTIYF.

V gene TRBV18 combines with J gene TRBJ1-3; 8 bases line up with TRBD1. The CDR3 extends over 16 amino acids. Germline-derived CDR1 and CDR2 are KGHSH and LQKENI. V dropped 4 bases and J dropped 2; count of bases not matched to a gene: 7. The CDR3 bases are TGTGCCAGCTCACACTCCGAGACAGGGGCTGGAAACACCATATATTTT. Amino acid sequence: CASSHSETGAGNTIYF.

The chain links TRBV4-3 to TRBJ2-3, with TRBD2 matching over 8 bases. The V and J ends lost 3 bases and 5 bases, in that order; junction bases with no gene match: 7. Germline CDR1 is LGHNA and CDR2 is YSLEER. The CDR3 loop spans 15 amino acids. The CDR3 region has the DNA TGCGCCAGCAGCCAGACGGGACTAGATTTAGATACGCAGTATTTT. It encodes CASSQTGLDLDTQYF.

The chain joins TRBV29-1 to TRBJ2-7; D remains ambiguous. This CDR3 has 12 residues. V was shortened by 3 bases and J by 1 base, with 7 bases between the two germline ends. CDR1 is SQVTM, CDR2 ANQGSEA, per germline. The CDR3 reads CSVESFSYEQYF. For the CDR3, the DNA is TGCAGCGTTGAGTCCTTTTCCTACGAGCAGTACTTC.

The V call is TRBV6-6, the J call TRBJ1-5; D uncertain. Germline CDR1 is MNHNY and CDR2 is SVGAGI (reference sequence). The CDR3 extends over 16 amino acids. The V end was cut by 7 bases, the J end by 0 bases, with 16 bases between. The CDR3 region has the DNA TGTGCCAGCACCCGCCCGCGCGGGGATAGCAATCAGCCCCAGCATTTT. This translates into CASTRPRGDSNQPQHF.

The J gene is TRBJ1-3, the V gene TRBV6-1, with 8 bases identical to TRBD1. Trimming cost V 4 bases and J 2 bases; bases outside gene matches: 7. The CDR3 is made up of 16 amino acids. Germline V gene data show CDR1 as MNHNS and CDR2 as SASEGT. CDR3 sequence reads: CASSVTGGSPGNTIYF. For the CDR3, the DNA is TGTGCCAGCAGTGTAACAGGGGGATCTCCTGGAAACACCATATATTTT.

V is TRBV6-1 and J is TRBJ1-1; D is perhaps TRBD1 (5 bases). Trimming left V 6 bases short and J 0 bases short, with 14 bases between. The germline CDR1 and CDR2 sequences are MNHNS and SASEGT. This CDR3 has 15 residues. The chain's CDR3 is CASSYRPGMNTEAFF. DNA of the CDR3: TGTGCCAGCAGCTACAGGCCCGGCATGAACACTGAAGCTTTCTTT.

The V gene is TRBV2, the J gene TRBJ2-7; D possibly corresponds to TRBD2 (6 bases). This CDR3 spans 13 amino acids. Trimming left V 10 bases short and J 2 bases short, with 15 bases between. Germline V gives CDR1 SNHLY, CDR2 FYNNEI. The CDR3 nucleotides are TGTGCCACCGGTGGCACGGGGGCCTACGAGCAGTACTTC. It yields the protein CATGGTGAYEQYF.

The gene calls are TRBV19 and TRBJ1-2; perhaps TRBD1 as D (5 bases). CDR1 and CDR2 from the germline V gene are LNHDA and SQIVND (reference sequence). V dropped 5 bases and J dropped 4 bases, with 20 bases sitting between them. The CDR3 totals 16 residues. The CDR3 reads CASSPGDSRGVYGYTF. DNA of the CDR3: TGTGCCAGTAGTCCTGGGGACTCCCGAGGGGTCTATGGCTACACCTTC.

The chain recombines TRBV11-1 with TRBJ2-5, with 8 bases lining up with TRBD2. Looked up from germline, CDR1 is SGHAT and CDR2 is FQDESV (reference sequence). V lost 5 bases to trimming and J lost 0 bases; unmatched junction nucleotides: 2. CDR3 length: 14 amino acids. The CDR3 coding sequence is TGTGCCAGCAGCGCGCGGGGGGACCAAGAGACCCAGTACTTC. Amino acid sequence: CASSARGDQETQYF. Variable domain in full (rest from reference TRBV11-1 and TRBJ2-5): EAEVAQSPRYKITEKSQAVAFWCDPISGHATLYWYRQILGQGPELLVQFQDESVVDDSQLPKDRFSAERLKGVDSTLKIQPAELGDSAMYLCASSARGDQETQYFGPGTRLLVL.

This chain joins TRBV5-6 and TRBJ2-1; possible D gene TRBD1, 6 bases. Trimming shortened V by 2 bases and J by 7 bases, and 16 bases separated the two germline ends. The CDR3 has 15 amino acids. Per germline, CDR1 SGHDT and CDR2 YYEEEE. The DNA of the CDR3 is TGTGCCAGCAGCTTTGGCGCAGGGGCGGGTAATGAGCAGTTCTTC. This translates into CASSFGAGAGNEQFF.

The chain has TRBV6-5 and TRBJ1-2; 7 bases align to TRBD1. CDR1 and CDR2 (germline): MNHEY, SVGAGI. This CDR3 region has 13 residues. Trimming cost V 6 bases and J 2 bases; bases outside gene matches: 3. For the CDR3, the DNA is TGTGCCAGCAGCCAGGACAGGAACTATGGCTACACCTTC. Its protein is CASSQDRNYGYTF.

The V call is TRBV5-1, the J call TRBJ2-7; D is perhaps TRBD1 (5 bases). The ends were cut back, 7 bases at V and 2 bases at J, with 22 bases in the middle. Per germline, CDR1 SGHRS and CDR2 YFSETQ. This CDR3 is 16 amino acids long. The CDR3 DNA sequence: TGCGCCAGCCATGGAGAGGTGGGGCAAAAGCCCTACGAGCAGTACTTC. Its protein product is CASHGEVGQKPYEQYF.

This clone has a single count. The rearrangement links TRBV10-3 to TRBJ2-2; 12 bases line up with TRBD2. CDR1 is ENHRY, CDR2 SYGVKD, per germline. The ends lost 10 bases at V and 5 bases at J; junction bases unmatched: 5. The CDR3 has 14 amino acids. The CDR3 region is CATRTSGTTGELFF. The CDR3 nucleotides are TGTGCCACCAGGACTAGCGGGACAACCGGGGAGCTGTTTTTT.

CDR3 amino acids: CAWMAEAFF. In nucleotides, the CDR3 is TGTGCCTGGATGGCCGAAGCTTTCTTT. The chain employs TRBV30 and TRBJ1-1; D is unresolved. This CDR3 region has 9 residues. V lost 4 bases to trimming and J lost 8 bases, with 5 bases between them. Germline CDR1 is GTSNPN and CDR2 is SVGIG (reference sequence). Drawing the rest from reference TRBV30 and TRBJ1-1, the complete variable domain is SQTIHQWPATLVQPVGSPLSLECTVEGTSNPNLYWYRQAAGRGLQLLFYSVGIGQISSEVPQNLSASRPQDRQFILSSKKLLLSDSGFYLCAWMAEAFFGQGTRLTVV.

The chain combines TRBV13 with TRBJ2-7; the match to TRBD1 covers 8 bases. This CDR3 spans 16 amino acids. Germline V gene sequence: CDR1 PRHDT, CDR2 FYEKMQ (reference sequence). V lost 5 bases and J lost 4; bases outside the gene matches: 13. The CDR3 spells CASSPQQGVSRYEQYF. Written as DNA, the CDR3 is TGTGCCAGCAGCCCCCAACAGGGGGTGAGCCGATACGAGCAGTACTTC.

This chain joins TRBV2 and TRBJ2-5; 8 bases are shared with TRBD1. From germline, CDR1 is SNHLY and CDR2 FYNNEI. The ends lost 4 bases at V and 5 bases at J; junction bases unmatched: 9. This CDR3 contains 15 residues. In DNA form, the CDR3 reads TGTGCCAGCAGTGTCGGACAGGGTGGGTGGGAGACCCAGTACTTC. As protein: CASSVGQGGWETQYF. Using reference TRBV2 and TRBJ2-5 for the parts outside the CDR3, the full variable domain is EPEVTQTPSHQVTQMGQEVILRCVPISNHLYFYWYRQILGQKVEFLVSFYNNEISEKSEIFDDQFSVERPDGSNFTLKIRSTKLEDSAMYFCASSVGQGGWETQYFGPGTRLLVL.